One sample yielded the 12 T cell receptor beta chains listed below, sequenced in a study of Ad26.COV2.S vaccination and SARS-CoV-2 variants. Clones were read by immunoSEQ multiplex PCR, and TCRdb kept only the in-frame ones, dropping some. The sample carries under 150,000 clones, 75% to 90% recorded once. Sequencing used peripheral blood, obtained after recovery from COVID-19. These receptors were taken from a human donor who had recovered from COVID-19.

The CDR3 here is CASSYSLADSYEQYF. In DNA form, the CDR3 reads TGTGCCAGCAGTTACTCGCTAGCGGATTCCTACGAGCAGTACTTC. The chain couples TRBV6-2 or TRBV6-3 to TRBJ2-7, with 7 positions matching TRBD2. The CDR3 loop spans 15 amino acids. V lost 0 bases and J lost 1; bases outside the gene matches: 3. Germline-derived CDR1 and CDR2 are MNHEY and SVGEGT.

The CDR3 DNA is TGTGCCTTCAGGGAAGGGGACGAGCAGTACTTC. Protein product: CAFREGDEQYF. This chain links TRBV24-1 with TRBJ2-7, with TRBD1 as a possible D gene (5 bases). The CDR3 sequence is 11 residues long. The germline V gene has CDR1 KGHDR and CDR2 SFDVKD. V was cut by 12 bases and J by 5 bases, with 13 bases left in between.

The rearrangement links TRBV10-2 to TRBJ2-7; D not certain. This CDR3 is 13 amino acids long. Germline CDR1 and CDR2: WSHSY and SAAADI. Trimming removed 3 bases from V and 3 bases from J, with 9 bases in between. This CDR3 reads CASSEQPNYEQYF. The CDR3 DNA follows: TGCGCCAGCAGTGAACAGCCGAACTACGAGCAGTACTTC.

The V gene is TRBV24-1, the J gene TRBJ2-1; D might be TRBD2 (5 bases). Germline V lookup: CDR1 KGHDR, CDR2 SFDVKD. V lost 0 bases and J lost 8, with 16 bases in between. There are 16 residues in the CDR3. CDR3 nucleotide sequence: TGTGCCACCAGTGATTTGTACAGTGGACTGCCAGATGAGCAGTTCTTC. Translating it yields CATSDLYSGLPDEQFF.

The J gene is TRBJ2-5, the V gene TRBV29-1; D may be TRBD1 or TRBD2 (5 bases each). Trimming took off 2 bases at V and 5 bases at J, with 12 bases between the two ends. There are 13 residues in the CDR3. From germline, CDR1 is SQVTM and CDR2 ANQGSEA. The CDR3 protein is CSVERQPGETQYF. CDR3 coding DNA: TGCAGCGTTGAAAGACAGCCGGGGGAGACCCAGTACTTC.

The V call is TRBV7-2, the J call TRBJ2-5, with TRBD1 matching over 9 bases. The V gene end was trimmed by 1 base and the J gene end by 5 bases; junction bases not matched to a gene: 11. In germline, CDR1 is SGHTA, CDR2 FQGNSA. This CDR3 has 17 residues. CDR3 amino acids: CASSLGGQGLSRETQYF. CDR3 nucleotide sequence: TGTGCCAGCAGCTTAGGAGGACAGGGGCTGAGTCGGGAGACCCAGTACTTC.

This clone was seen a single time. This chain connects TRBV5-8 to TRBJ1-4, with D uncertain. The CDR3 totals 13 residues. V was clipped by 2 bases and J by 13 bases, with 15 bases between them. The V gene's germline CDR1 is SGHTS and CDR2 YDEGEE. Here the CDR3 DNA reads TGTGCCAGCAGCTTTGGGGTCCGTGAGCGACTGTTTTTT. This translates into CASSFGVRERLFF.

The rearrangement uses TRBV3-1 (or the pseudogene TRBV3-2) and TRBJ1-1; possibly TRBD1 for D (5 bases). This CDR3 comprises 16 residues. The germline V gene encodes CDR1 LGHDT and CDR2 YNNKEL (reference sequence). The V and J ends lost 4 bases and 1 base respectively, with 16 bases between them. The CDR3 nucleotides read TGTGCCAGCAGCCTCAATACAGGACGAGGGAACACTGAAGCTTTCTTT. Its protein is CASSLNTGRGNTEAFF.

V usage is TRBV4-3 and J usage is TRBJ2-5; 13 bases match TRBD2. V was pared by 3 bases and J by 3 bases, with 1 base of the junction left unmatched. This CDR3 region has 15 residues. Germline V gives CDR1 LGHNA, CDR2 YSLEER. The CDR3 is CASSQGTSGKETQYF. CDR3 in DNA: TGCGCCAGCAGCCAGGGGACTAGCGGGAAAGAGACCCAGTACTTC.

This chain connects TRBV2 to TRBJ1-4; 7 bases line up with TRBD1. The CDR3 contains 15 residues. The V and J ends lost 4 bases and 4 bases, in that order; junction bases with no gene match: 6. Germline assignment: CDR1 SNHLY and CDR2 FYNNEI. In DNA form, the CDR3 reads TGTGCCAGCAGTGCTACAGGGGCGTATAATGAAAAACTGTTTTTT. Translated: CASSATGAYNEKLFF.

The chain joins TRBV29-1 to TRBJ2-1, with 11 bases fitting TRBD2. V lost 3 bases to trimming and J lost 5 bases; unmatched junction nucleotides: 3. Germline CDR1 is SQVTM and CDR2 is ANQGSEA. This CDR3 is built from 14 residues. CDR3 region: CSVDSSGGDNEQFF. CDR3 sequence (DNA): TGCAGCGTTGATAGTAGCGGGGGGGACAATGAGCAGTTCTTC.

The chain uses TRBV28 and TRBJ2-1; 8 bases fit TRBD1. The CDR3 is 16 residues long. From germline, CDR1 is MDHEN and CDR2 SYDVKM. After removal of 5 bases from V and 5 bases from J, the junction contained 11 bases not matched to a gene. The CDR3 bases are TGTGCCAGCAGTCAACCTGGACAGGGTTTAGACAATGAGCAGTTCTTC. This sequence encodes CASSQPGQGLDNEQFF.